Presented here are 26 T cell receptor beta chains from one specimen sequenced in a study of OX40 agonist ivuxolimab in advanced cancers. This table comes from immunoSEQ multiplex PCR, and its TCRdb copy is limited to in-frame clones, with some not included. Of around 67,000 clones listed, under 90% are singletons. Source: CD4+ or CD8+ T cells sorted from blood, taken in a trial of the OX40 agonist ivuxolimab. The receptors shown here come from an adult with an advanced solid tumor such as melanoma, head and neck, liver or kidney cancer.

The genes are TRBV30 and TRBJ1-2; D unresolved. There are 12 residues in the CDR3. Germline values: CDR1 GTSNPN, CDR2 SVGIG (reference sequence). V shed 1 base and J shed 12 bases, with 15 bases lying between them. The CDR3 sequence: CAWSASMGSHTF. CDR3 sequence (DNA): TGTGCCTGGAGTGCCTCCATGGGGTCGCACACCTTC. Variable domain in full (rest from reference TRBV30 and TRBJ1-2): SQTIHQWPATLVQPVGSPLSLECTVEGTSNPNLYWYRQAAGRGLQLLFYSVGIGQISSEVPQNLSASRPQDRQFILSSKKLLLSDSGFYLCAWSASMGSHTFGSGTRLTVV.

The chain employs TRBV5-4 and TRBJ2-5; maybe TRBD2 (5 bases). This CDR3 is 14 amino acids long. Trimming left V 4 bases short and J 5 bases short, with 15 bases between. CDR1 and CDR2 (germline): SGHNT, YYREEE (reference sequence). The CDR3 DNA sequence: TGTGCCAGCAGCCCGATCGAGGGTCTGGAGACCCAGTACTTC. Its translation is CASSPIEGLETQYF.

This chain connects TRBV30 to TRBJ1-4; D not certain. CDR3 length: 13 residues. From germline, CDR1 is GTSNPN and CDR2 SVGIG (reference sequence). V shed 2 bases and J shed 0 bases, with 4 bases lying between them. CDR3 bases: TGTGCCTGGAGTTTCTCAACTAATGAAAAACTGTTTTTT. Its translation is CAWSFSTNEKLFF.

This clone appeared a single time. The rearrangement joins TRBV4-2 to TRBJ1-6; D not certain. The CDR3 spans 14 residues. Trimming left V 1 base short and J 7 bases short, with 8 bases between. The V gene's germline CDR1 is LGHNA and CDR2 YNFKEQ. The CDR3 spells CASSQVTENSPLHF. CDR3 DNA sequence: TGTGCCAGCAGCCAAGTTACAGAAAATTCACCCCTCCACTTT.

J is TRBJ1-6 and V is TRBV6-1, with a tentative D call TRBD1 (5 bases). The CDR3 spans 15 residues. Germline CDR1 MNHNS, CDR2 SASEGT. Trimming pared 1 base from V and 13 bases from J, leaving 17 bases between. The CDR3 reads CASSEGFGGLEPLHF. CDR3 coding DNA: TGTGCCAGCAGTGAAGGGTTTGGGGGTTTAGAGCCCCTCCACTTT.

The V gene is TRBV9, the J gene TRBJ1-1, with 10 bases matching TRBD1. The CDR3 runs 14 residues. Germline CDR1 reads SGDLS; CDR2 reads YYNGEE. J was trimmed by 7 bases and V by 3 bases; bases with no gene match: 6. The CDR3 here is CASSARTGGDEAFF. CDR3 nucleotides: TGTGCCAGCAGCGCCCGGACAGGGGGAGATGAAGCTTTCTTT.

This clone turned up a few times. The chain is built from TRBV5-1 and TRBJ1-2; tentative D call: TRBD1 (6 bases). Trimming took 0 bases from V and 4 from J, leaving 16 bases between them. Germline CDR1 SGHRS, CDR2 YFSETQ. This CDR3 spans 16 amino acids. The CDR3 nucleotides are TGCGCCAGCAGCTTGGGCCTGGGACATCGATTCTATGGCTACACCTTC. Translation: CASSLGLGHRFYGYTF.

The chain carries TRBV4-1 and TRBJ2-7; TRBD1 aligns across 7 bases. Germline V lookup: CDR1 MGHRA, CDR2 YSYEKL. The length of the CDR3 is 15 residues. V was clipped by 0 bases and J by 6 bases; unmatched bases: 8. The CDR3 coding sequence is TGCGCCAGCAGCCAAGATCGCACAGGGGTCTCCGAGCAGTACTTC. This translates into CASSQDRTGVSEQYF.

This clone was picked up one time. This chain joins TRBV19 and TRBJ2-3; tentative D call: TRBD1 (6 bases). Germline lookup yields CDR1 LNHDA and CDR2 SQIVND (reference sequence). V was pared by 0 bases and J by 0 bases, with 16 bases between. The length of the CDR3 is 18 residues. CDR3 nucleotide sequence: TGTGCCAGTAGTATAGACAGTCTCCGGACAGCCAGCACAGATACGCAGTATTTT. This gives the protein CASSIDSLRTASTDTQYF.

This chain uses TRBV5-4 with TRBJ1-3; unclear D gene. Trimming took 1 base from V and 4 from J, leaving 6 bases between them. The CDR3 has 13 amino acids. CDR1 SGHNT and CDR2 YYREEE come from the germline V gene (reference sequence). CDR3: CASSLPRGNTIYF. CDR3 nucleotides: TGTGCCAGCAGCTTGCCCAGAGGAAACACCATATATTTT.

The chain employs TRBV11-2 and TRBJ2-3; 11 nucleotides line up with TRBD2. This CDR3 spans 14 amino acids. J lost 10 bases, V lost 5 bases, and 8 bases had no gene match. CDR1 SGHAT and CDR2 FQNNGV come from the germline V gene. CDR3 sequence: CASSPTILAGAQYF. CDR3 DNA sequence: TGTGCCAGCAGCCCCACTATACTAGCGGGGGCGCAGTATTTT. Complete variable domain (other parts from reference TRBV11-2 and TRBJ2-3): EAGVAQSPRYKIIEKRQSVAFWCNPISGHATLYWYQQILGQGPKLLIQFQNNGVVDDSQLPKDRFSAERLKGVDSTLKIQPAKLEDSAVYLCASSPTILAGAQYFGPGTRLTVL.

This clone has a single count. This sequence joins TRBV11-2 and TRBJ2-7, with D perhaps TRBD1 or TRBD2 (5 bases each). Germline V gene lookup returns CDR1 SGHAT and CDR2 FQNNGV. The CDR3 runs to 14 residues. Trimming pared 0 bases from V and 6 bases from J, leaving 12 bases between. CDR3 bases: TGTGCCAGCAGCTTAGATCCGGGGACGAGCGAGCAGTACTTC. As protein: CASSLDPGTSEQYF.

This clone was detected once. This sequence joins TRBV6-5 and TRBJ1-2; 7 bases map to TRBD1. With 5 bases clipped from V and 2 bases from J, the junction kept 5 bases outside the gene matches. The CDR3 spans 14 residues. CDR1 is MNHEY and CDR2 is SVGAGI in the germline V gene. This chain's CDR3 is CASSELTGNYGYTF. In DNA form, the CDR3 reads TGTGCCAGCAGTGAATTGACAGGGAACTATGGCTACACCTTC.

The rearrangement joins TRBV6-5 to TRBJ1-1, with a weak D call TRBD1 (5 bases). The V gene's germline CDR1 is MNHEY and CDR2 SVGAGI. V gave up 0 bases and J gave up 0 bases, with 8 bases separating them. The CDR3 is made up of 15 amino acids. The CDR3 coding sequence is TGTGCCAGCAGTTACTCGGCCAGGGTGAACACTGAAGCTTTCTTT. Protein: CASSYSARVNTEAFF.

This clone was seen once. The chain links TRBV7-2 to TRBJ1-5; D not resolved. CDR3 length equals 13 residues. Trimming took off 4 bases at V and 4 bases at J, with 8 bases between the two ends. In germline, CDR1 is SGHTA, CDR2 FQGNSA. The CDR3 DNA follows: TGTGCCAGCAGCTCCCGGGTGAATCAGCCCCAGCATTTT. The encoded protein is CASSSRVNQPQHF. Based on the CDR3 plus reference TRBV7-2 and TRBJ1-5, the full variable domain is GAGVSQSPSNKVTEKGKDVELRCDPISGHTALYWYRQSLGQGLEFLIYFQGNSAPDKSGLPSDRFSAERTGGSVSTLTIQRTQQEDSAVYLCASSSRVNQPQHFGDGTRLSIL.

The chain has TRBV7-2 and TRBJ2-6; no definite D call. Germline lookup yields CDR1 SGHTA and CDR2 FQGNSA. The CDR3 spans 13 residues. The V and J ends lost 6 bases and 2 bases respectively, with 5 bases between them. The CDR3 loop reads CASRLTGANVLTF. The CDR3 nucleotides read TGTGCCAGCAGACTTACTGGGGCCAACGTCCTGACTTTC.

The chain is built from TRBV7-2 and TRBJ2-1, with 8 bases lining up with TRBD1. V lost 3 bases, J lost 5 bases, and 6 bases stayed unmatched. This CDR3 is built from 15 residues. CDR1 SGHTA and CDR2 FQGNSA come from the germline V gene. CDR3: CASSLWTGLNNEQFF. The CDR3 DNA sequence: TGTGCCAGCAGCTTGTGGACAGGGTTAAACAATGAGCAGTTCTTC.

Written as DNA, the CDR3 is TGTGCCAGTAGTATGAAGGGAACTCCCAATCAGCCCCAGCATTTT. As protein: CASSMKGTPNQPQHF. J is TRBJ1-5 and V is TRBV19; D is undetermined. Germline V gene sequence: CDR1 LNHDA, CDR2 SQIVND (reference sequence). Trimming took 3 bases from V and 3 from J, leaving 12 bases between them. This CDR3 region has 15 residues.

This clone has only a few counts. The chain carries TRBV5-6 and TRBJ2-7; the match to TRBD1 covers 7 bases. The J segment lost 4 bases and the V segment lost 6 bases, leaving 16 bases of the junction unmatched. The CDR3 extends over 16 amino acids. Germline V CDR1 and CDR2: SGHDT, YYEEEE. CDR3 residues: CASNTNDRVAGYEQYF. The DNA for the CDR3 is TGTGCCAGCAACACAAATGACAGGGTGGCAGGATACGAGCAGTACTTC. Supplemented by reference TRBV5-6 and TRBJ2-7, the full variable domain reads DAGVTQSPTHLIKTRGQQVTLRCSPKSGHDTVSWYQQALGQGPQFIFQYYEEEERQRGNFPDRFSGHQFPNYSSELNVNALLLGDSALYLCASNTNDRVAGYEQYFGPGTRLTVT.

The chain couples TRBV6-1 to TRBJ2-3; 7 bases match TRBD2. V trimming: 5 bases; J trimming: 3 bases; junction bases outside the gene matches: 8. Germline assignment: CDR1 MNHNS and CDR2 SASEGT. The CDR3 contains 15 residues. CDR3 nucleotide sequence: TGTGCCAGCAGTCCGAGCGGGGTAGGGACAGATACGCAGTATTTT. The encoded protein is CASSPSGVGTDTQYF.

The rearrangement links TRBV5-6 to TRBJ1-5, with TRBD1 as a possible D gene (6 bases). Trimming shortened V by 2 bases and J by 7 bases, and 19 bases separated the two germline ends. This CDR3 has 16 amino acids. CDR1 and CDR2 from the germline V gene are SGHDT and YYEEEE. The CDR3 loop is CASSFRGQSRRQPQHF. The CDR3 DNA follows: TGTGCCAGCAGCTTTCGGGGACAATCGAGGCGACAGCCCCAGCATTTT.

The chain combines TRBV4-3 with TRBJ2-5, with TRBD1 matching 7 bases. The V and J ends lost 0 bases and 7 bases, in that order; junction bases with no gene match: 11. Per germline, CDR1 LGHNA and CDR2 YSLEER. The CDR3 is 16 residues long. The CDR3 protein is CASSQEAFRGIGTQYF. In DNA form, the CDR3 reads TGCGCCAGCAGCCAAGAAGCGTTCAGGGGGATAGGGACCCAGTACTTC.

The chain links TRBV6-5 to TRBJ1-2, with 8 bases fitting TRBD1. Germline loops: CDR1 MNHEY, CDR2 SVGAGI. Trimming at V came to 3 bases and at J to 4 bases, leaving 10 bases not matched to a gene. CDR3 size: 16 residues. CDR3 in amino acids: CASSYSDRGKGYGYTF. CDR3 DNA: TGTGCCAGCAGTTATTCCGACAGGGGAAAGGGCTATGGCTACACCTTC.

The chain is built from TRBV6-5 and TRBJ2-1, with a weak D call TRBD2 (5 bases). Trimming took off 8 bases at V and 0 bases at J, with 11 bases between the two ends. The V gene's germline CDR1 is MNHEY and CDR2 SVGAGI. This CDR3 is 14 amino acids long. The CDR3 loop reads CASRLTDSYNEQFF. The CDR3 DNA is TGTGCCAGCCGACTAACCGACTCCTACAATGAGCAGTTCTTC.

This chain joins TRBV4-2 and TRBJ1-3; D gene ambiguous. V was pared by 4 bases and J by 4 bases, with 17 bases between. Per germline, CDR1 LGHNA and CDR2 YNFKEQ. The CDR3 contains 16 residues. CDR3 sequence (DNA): TGTGCCAGCAGCCCACCGGGCGTGGGAGCAGGAAACACCATATATTTT. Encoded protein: CASSPPGVGAGNTIYF.

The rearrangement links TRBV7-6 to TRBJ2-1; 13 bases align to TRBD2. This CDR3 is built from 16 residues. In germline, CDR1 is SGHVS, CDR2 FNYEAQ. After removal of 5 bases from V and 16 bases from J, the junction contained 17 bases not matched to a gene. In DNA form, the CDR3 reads TGTGCCAGCAGCCCCGCCACTAGCGGGGGGGCGACGGGAAAATTCTTC. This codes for CASSPATSGGATGKFF.